Following are 24 T cell receptor beta chains from one sample sequenced in a study of T cells after yellow fever vaccination. From the 5' RACE reads, TCRdb called clonotypes with MiXCR, one entry per CDR3 protein. This table has some 250,000 distinct CDR3 sequences, 6.9% appearing once. The specimen comprised CD4+ T cells sorted from PBMCs, sampled 15 days after the yellow fever booster vaccination. These TCRs come from a man aged 25 to 45 who received the YFV17D yellow fever vaccine.

The chain carries TRBV19 and TRBJ2-3; D remains unclear. The CDR3 has 14 amino acids. Germline values: CDR1 LNHDA, CDR2 SQIVND (reference sequence). Trimming removed 6 bases from V and 0 bases from J, with 10 bases in between. The CDR3, as DNA: TGTGCCAGTAGCCTGGACCAAAGCACAGATACGCAGTATTTT. Translated: CASSLDQSTDTQYF.

This clonotype turned up a few times. V is TRBV25-1 and J is TRBJ2-1; no clear D gene. Germline V gene lookup returns CDR1 MGHDK and CDR2 SYGVNS. The CDR3 length is 11 residues. V was trimmed by 4 bases and J by 8 bases, leaving 6 bases between them. The CDR3 loop is CASSALDEQFF. CDR3 coding DNA: TGTGCCAGCAGTGCCCTAGATGAGCAGTTCTTC.

The rearrangement links TRBV11-2 to TRBJ2-1; 11 bases agree with TRBD2. The V gene's germline CDR1 is SGHAT and CDR2 FQNNGV. The CDR3 extends over 18 amino acids. V shed 1 base and J 5 bases; nucleotides not matched to a gene: 10. The CDR3: CASSLGSSGRAVNNEQFF. The DNA of the CDR3 is TGTGCCAGCAGCTTAGGAAGTAGCGGGAGGGCCGTAAACAATGAGCAGTTCTTC.

This clonotype was counted ten times or more. The V and J genes are TRBV20-1 and TRBJ1-5; D perhaps matches TRBD1 (5 bases). The germline gives CDR1 DFQATT, CDR2 SNEGSKA (reference sequence). The CDR3 covers 13 residues. V lost 6 bases and J 3 bases, leaving 12 bases between the germline ends. CDR3 DNA: TGCAGTGCCAATGACGGGGCCAATCAGCCCCAGCATTTT. Its translation is CSANDGANQPQHF.

This rearrangement joins TRBV11-2 to TRBJ2-1, with D tentatively TRBD2 (5 bases). The CDR3 runs 14 residues. CDR1 SGHAT and CDR2 FQNNGV come from the germline V gene. V shed 5 bases and J shed 14 bases, with 22 bases lying between them. The CDR3 bases are TGTGCCAGCAGCCCTAAGGTTGGGGAGAGATTGAAGTTCTTC. It codes for CASSPKVGERLKFF.

At least ten counts were recorded for this clonotype. This chain joins TRBV6-2 or TRBV6-3 and TRBJ2-2; the D is unclear. The V end lost 7 bases, the J end lost 6 bases, and 15 bases lay between the germline ends. The CDR3 loop spans 14 amino acids. Germline V gives CDR1 MNHEY, CDR2 SVGEGT. CDR3: CASTSLSWAGELFF. The CDR3 DNA sequence: TGTGCCAGCACTTCCTTGAGCTGGGCCGGGGAGCTGTTTTTT.

The chain is built from TRBV6-5 and TRBJ1-2; D is undetermined. The CDR3 extends over 16 amino acids. Germline V gene data show CDR1 as MNHEY and CDR2 as SVGAGI. V shed 8 bases and J shed 0 bases, with 19 bases lying between them. Here the CDR3 DNA reads TGTGCCAGCCACGGTCAGCTTGCCTCAGCTAACTATGGCTACACCTTC. Translation gives CASHGQLASANYGYTF.

The CDR3, as DNA: TGTGCCAGCAGTTACAGATCTAGCGAGGATGAGCAGTTCTTC. This sequence encodes CASSYRSSEDEQFF. J is TRBJ2-1 and V is TRBV6-5; possibly TRBD2 for D (6 bases). This CDR3 is 14 amino acids long. Germline V gene sequence: CDR1 MNHEY, CDR2 SVGAGI. Deletions cut 2 bases from V and 8 bases from J, with 13 bases between.

This clonotype showed up many times. The V call is TRBV7-9, the J call TRBJ1-5, with D hard to call. This CDR3 contains 16 residues. Germline V CDR1 and CDR2: SEHNR, FQNEAQ (reference sequence). Trimming removed 1 base from V and 2 bases from J, with 12 bases in between. CDR3 protein: CASSLGTFSGNQPQHF. The CDR3 coding sequence is TGTGCCAGCAGCTTAGGGACCTTTTCGGGCAATCAGCCCCAGCATTTT. Filled out from reference TRBV7-9 and TRBJ1-5, the complete variable domain reads DTGVSQNPRHKITKRGQNVTFRCDPISEHNRLYWYRQTLGQGPEFLTYFQNEAQLEKSRLLSDRFSAERPKGSFSTLEIQRTEQGDSAMYLCASSLGTFSGNQPQHFGDGTRLSIL.

The chain has TRBV5-1 and TRBJ2-7, with TRBD1 matching over 8 bases. From germline, CDR1 is SGHRS and CDR2 YFSETQ. The J segment lost 3 bases and the V segment lost 4 bases, leaving 12 bases of the junction unmatched. The CDR3 consists of 16 residues. The CDR3 DNA sequence: TGCGCCAGCAGCACAGCCCCCGGGACAGGCTACTACGAGCAGTACTTC. It specifies CASSTAPGTGYYEQYF. Together with reference TRBV5-1 and TRBJ2-7, the CDR3 gives the full variable domain: KAGVTQTPRYLIKTRGQQVTLSCSPISGHRSVSWYQQTPGQGLQFLFEYFSETQRNKGNFPGRFSGRQFSNSRSEMNVSTLELGDSALYLCASSTAPGTGYYEQYFGPGTRLTVT.

The chain links TRBV7-2 to TRBJ1-3; no firm D call. CDR3 length equals 14 residues. V was trimmed by 5 bases and J by 0 bases, leaving 8 bases between them. Per germline, CDR1 SGHTA and CDR2 FQGNSA. The DNA for the CDR3 is TGTGCCAGCAGCCCTCTACTCTCTGGAAACACCATATATTTT. It yields the protein CASSPLLSGNTIYF.

The gene calls are TRBV28 and TRBJ1-1; a weak D match, TRBD1 (5 bases). CDR3 length equals 15 residues. Germline lookup yields CDR1 MDHEN and CDR2 SYDVKM. Trimming pared 2 bases from V and 1 base from J, leaving 11 bases between. The CDR3 is CASSLGGGRNTEAFF. CDR3 sequence (DNA): TGTGCCAGCAGTTTAGGGGGGGGGAGGAACACTGAAGCTTTCTTT.

This clonotype has at least ten counts. The CDR3, as DNA: TGTGCCAGTAGTATTGAAGACAGGGGAAATCAGCCCCAGCATTTT. This codes for CASSIEDRGNQPQHF. This chain links TRBV19 with TRBJ1-5; 8 bases match TRBD1. CDR1 is LNHDA and CDR2 is SQIVND in the germline V gene (reference sequence). The CDR3 loop spans 15 amino acids. Trimming took 3 bases from V and 4 from J; bases not matched to a gene: 5. Based on the CDR3 plus reference TRBV19 and TRBJ1-5, the full variable domain is DGGITQSPKYLFRKEGQNVTLSCEQNLNHDAMYWYRQDPGQGLRLIYYSQIVNDFQKGDIAEGYSVSREKKESFPLTVTSAQKNPTAFYLCASSIEDRGNQPQHFGDGTRLSIL.

As regards this clonotype: This may come from a read error, since a much larger clone is one base off. The V gene is TRBV21-1, the J gene TRBJ2-3; the table's D call, TRBD1, has no DNA check behind it. TRBV21-1 has pseudogene status. This CDR3 spans 17 amino acids. The CDR3 DNA reads TGTGCCAGCTGCAACCCATGCGACAGGGGGCTAAGAGATACGCAGTATTTT. This sequence encodes CASCNPCDRGLRDTQYF.

The genes are TRBV7-9 and TRBJ2-4, with D perhaps TRBD2 (6 bases). Germline-derived CDR1 and CDR2 are SEHNR and FQNEAQ (reference sequence). The CDR3 has 14 amino acids. The V end was cut by 8 bases, the J end by 6 bases, with 17 bases between. Here the CDR3 DNA reads TGTGCCAGCGGCGGGGTCGAAGCGGTAAACATTCAGTACTTC. Translating it yields CASGGVEAVNIQYF.

V is TRBV7-8 and J is TRBJ2-7, with a possible D match to TRBD2 (5 bases). Germline lookup yields CDR1 SGHVS and CDR2 FQNEAQ. The length of the CDR3 is 16 residues. V shed 4 bases and J shed 0 bases, with 16 bases lying between them. CDR3 protein: CASSSGAGSRSYEQYF. The CDR3, as DNA: TGTGCCAGCAGCTCAGGCGCGGGCAGCCGCTCCTACGAGCAGTACTTC. Combining the CDR3 with reference TRBV7-8 and TRBJ2-7 gives the whole variable domain GAGVSQSPRYKVAKRGQDVALRCDPISGHVSLFWYQQALGQGPEFLTYFQNEAQLDKSGLPSDRFFAERPEGSVSTLKIQRTQQEDSAVYLCASSSGAGSRSYEQYFGPGTRLTVT.

This rearrangement joins TRBV27 to TRBJ2-7; D may be TRBD2 (6 bases). V was trimmed by 4 bases and J by 6 bases, leaving 10 bases between them. Germline CDR1 MNHEY, CDR2 SMNVEV (reference sequence). CDR3 length: 12 amino acids. The CDR3 region has the DNA TGTGCCAGCAGTTCGGGACTCGGCGAGCAGTACTTC. It codes for CASSSGLGEQYF.

There are a few counts of this clonotype. CDR3 loop: CSARWVKRESSYEQYF. The DNA of the CDR3 is TGCAGTGCTAGATGGGTAAAGCGGGAGAGCTCCTACGAGCAGTACTTC. J is TRBJ2-7 and V is TRBV20-1; 8 bases are shared with TRBD2. The ends lost 2 bases at V and 0 bases at J; junction bases unmatched: 9. The CDR3 is 16 residues long. Germline CDR1 is DFQATT and CDR2 is SNEGSKA (reference sequence).

In its sample, this clonotype was seen a few times. The chain links TRBV4-3 to TRBJ1-5, with unresolved D. This CDR3 is built from 13 residues. The V end lost 4 bases, the J end lost 8 bases, and 12 bases lay between the germline ends. Germline CDR1 and CDR2: LGHNA and YSLEER. The CDR3 loop is CASSPGGVEPQHF. DNA for the CDR3: TGCGCCAGCAGCCCCGGCGGGGTTGAGCCCCAGCATTTT.

This clonotype was seen ten or more times. The V gene is TRBV2, the J gene TRBJ2-1; 10 bases line up with TRBD2. Germline V gene data show CDR1 as SNHLY and CDR2 as FYNNEI. The CDR3 is 17 residues long. With 8 bases clipped from V and 6 bases from J, the junction kept 16 bases outside the gene matches. CDR3 sequence (DNA): TGTGCCAGCTTGGGATATAGCGGGAGGCGCCCGGCCAATGAGCAGTTCTTC. This sequence encodes CASLGYSGRRPANEQFF.

This clonotype turned up a few times. This rearrangement joins TRBV11-3 to TRBJ2-3; D is undetermined. The V and J ends lost 6 bases and 6 bases respectively, with 13 bases between them. This CDR3 contains 13 residues. Looked up from germline, CDR1 is SGHNT and CDR2 is YENEEA. CDR3 sequence reads: CASSSLVGDTQYF. CDR3 in DNA: TGTGCCAGCAGTTCCCTGGTCGGGGATACGCAGTATTTT.

This clonotype was detected a few times. Written as DNA, the CDR3 is TGTGCCAGCAGTTACTCGTTTCGGACAGGGGACAATGAGCAGTTCTTC. This sequence encodes CASSYSFRTGDNEQFF. J is TRBJ2-1 and V is TRBV6-5; 9 bases fit TRBD1. The CDR3 sequence is 16 residues long. CDR1 MNHEY and CDR2 SVGAGI come from the germline V gene. The V and J ends lost 0 bases and 5 bases, in that order; junction bases with no gene match: 5.

This clonotype was counted at least ten times. This rearrangement joins TRBV6-5 to TRBJ2-1; D is uncertain. The length of the CDR3 is 11 residues. Trimming left V 2 bases short and J 10 bases short, with 6 bases between. The germline gives CDR1 MNHEY, CDR2 SVGAGI. CDR3 amino acids: CASSYLTEQFF. DNA of the CDR3: TGTGCCAGCAGTTACCTCACCGAGCAGTTCTTC.

This sequence joins TRBV20-1 and TRBJ2-7; no reliable D call. The germline gives CDR1 DFQATT, CDR2 SNEGSKA (reference sequence). Trimming removed 5 bases from V and 0 bases from J, with 17 bases in between. This CDR3 is built from 15 residues. CDR3 bases: TGCAGTGCTCCCCACCTTAGGAGCGTCTCCTACGAGCAGTACTTC. Protein: CSAPHLRSVSYEQYF.